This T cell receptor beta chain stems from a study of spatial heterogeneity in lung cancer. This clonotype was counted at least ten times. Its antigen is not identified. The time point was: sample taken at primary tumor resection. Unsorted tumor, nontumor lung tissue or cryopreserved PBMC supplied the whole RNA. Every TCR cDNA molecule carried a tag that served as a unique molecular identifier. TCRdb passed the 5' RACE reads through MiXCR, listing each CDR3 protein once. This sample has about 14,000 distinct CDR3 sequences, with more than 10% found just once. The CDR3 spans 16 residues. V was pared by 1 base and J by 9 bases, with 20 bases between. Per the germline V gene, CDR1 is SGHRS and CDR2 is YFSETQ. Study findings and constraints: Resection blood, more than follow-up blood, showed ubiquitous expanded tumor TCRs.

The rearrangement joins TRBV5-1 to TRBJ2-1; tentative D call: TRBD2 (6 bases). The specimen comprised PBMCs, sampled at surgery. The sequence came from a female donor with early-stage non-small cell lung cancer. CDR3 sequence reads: CASSLSGGAAAGEQFF. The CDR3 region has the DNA TGCGCCAGCAGCTTGAGTGGAGGGGCCGCGGCGGGTGAGCAGTTCTTC. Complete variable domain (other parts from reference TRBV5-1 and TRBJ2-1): KAGVTQTPRYLIKTRGQQVTLSCSPISGHRSVSWYQQTPGQGLQFLFEYFSETQRNKGNFPGRFSGRQFSNSRSEMNVSTLELGDSALYLCASSLSGGAAAGEQFFGPGTRLTVL.